Each of the 27 T cell receptor beta chains below was sequenced from the same sample in a study of PD-1 blockade in classical Hodgkin lymphoma. Produced via immunoSEQ multiplex PCR; TCRdb's table is partial and in-frame only. This table has roughly 34,000 clones, just over 75% appearing once. Each patient experienced a relapse that followed autologous stem cell transplantation, and brentuximab vedotin exposure varied. Here the sequenced sample was peripheral blood mononuclear cells (PBMCs), taken before the second cycle of nivolumab. These receptors came from a human donor with classical Hodgkin lymphoma.

The V gene is TRBV11-2, the J gene TRBJ2-3; D remains ambiguous. The germline V gene encodes CDR1 SGHAT and CDR2 FQNNGV. With 1 base removed from V and 0 bases from J, the gap between germline ends came to 2 bases. The CDR3 covers 13 residues. For the CDR3, the DNA is TGTGCCAGCAGCTTAGCAAGCACAGATACGCAGTATTTT. It translates to CASSLASTDTQYF.

The chain recombines TRBV7-2 with TRBJ1-5, with D possibly TRBD1 on 5 matching bases. V lost 2 bases and J lost 8, with 16 bases in between. The CDR3 extends over 15 amino acids. From germline, CDR1 is SGHTA and CDR2 FQGNSA. This CDR3 is CASSLTPGGRKPQHF. The CDR3 DNA sequence: TGTGCCAGCAGCTTAACTCCGGGGGGAAGGAAGCCCCAGCATTTT.

The CDR3 DNA sequence: TGTGCCAGCAGCCCGGGCCACAGCTCCTATAATTCACCCCTCCACTTT. Amino acid sequence: CASSPGHSSYNSPLHF. The rearrangement links TRBV5-4 to TRBJ1-6; D is unresolved. This CDR3 region has 16 residues. Trimming took off 4 bases at V and 0 bases at J, with 11 bases between the two ends. Germline V gives CDR1 SGHNT, CDR2 YYREEE (reference sequence).

V is TRBV7-2 and J is TRBJ1-1; 9 positions match TRBD1. Germline CDR1 reads SGHTA; CDR2 reads FQGNSA. V lost 5 bases and J lost 5; bases outside the gene matches: 9. The CDR3 extends over 15 amino acids. CDR3 sequence reads: CASSVYDRGGTEAFF. As DNA, the CDR3 is TGTGCCAGCAGCGTATATGACAGGGGGGGAACTGAAGCTTTCTTT.

The V gene is TRBV11-2, the J gene TRBJ1-2; D is perhaps TRBD1 (6 bases). Looked up from germline, CDR1 is SGHAT and CDR2 is FQNNGV. The V and J ends lost 4 bases and 3 bases respectively, with 9 bases between them. The CDR3 spans 13 residues. The CDR3 protein is CASSSSGDYGYTF. CDR3 nucleotides: TGTGCCAGCAGCTCATCAGGGGACTATGGCTACACCTTC. Full variable domain (outside the CDR3, taken from reference TRBV11-2 and TRBJ1-2): EAGVAQSPRYKIIEKRQSVAFWCNPISGHATLYWYQQILGQGPKLLIQFQNNGVVDDSQLPKDRFSAERLKGVDSTLKIQPAKLEDSAVYLCASSSSGDYGYTFGSGTRLTVV.

This clone has a handful of counts. The rearrangement joins TRBV19 to TRBJ2-2; D uncertain. Germline-derived CDR1 and CDR2 are LNHDA and SQIVND (reference sequence). Trimming pared 8 bases from V and 9 bases from J, leaving 7 bases between. The CDR3 extends over 10 amino acids. In nucleotides, the CDR3 is TGTGCCAGTGGACGCAGGGAGCTGTTTTTT. Its protein is CASGRRELFF.

This chain uses TRBV4-2 with TRBJ2-7, with 11 positions matching TRBD2. The CDR3 totals 16 residues. Germline V gene data show CDR1 as LGHNA and CDR2 as YNFKEQ. V gave up 4 bases and J gave up 3 bases; unmatched junction bases: 8. The CDR3 DNA reads TGTGCCAGCAGCCCGAGCGTGGGGACTAGCGGCTACGAGCAGTACTTC. This sequence encodes CASSPSVGTSGYEQYF.

The chain carries TRBV6-1 and TRBJ2-7; TRBD1 agrees at 8 bases. Per the germline V gene, CDR1 is MNHNS and CDR2 is SASEGT. The CDR3 totals 15 residues. V trimming: 4 bases; J trimming: 0 bases; junction bases outside the gene matches: 5. CDR3 sequence (DNA): TGTGCCAGCAGTGTCAGGACAGGGAGCTCCTACGAGCAGTACTTC. It codes for CASSVRTGSSYEQYF.

The rearrangement joins TRBV7-2 to TRBJ2-1; possible D gene TRBD2, 5 bases. The length of the CDR3 is 13 residues. Germline CDR1 reads SGHTA; CDR2 reads FQGNSA. V lost 5 bases to trimming and J lost 5 bases, with 10 bases between them. CDR3 DNA: TGTGCCAGCAGCCAAGGAGGCAACAATGAGCAGTTCTTC. It is translated as CASSQGGNNEQFF.

This chain joins TRBV7-9 and TRBJ2-3; 8 bases are a match to TRBD2. Germline CDR1 reads SEHNR; CDR2 reads FQNEAQ (reference sequence). The CDR3 runs 14 residues. Losses at the gene ends were 5 bases for V and 2 bases for J; bases not matched to a gene: 3. CDR3: CASSREGLTDTQYF. CDR3 DNA: TGTGCCAGCAGCCGGGAGGGCCTCACAGATACGCAGTATTTT.

The gene calls are TRBV2 and TRBJ2-3; the D is unclear. The germline V gene has CDR1 SNHLY and CDR2 FYNNEI. V lost 7 bases, J lost 1 base, and 9 bases lay in between. The CDR3 spans 13 residues. CDR3 nucleotide sequence: TGTGCCAGCAACCAGGAAGGCACAGATACGCAGTATTTT. Protein: CASNQEGTDTQYF.

The rearrangement uses TRBV19 and TRBJ2-1; a possible D gene is TRBD2 (6 bases). The ends were cut back, 5 bases at V and 5 bases at J, with 10 bases in the middle. CDR1 is LNHDA and CDR2 is SQIVND in the germline V gene (reference sequence). This CDR3 is built from 13 residues. CDR3 protein: CASSSGDHNEQFF. The CDR3 DNA sequence: TGTGCCAGTAGTTCGGGGGACCACAATGAGCAGTTCTTC.

CDR3 coding DNA: TGTGCCACCAGCAGGGGGGGCGCGACGTACGAGCAGTACTTC. As protein: CATSRGGATYEQYF. V usage is TRBV15 and J usage is TRBJ2-7; perhaps D is TRBD1 or TRBD2 (6 bases each). CDR3 length equals 14 residues. CDR1 and CDR2 (germline): LNHNV, YYDKDF (reference sequence). The V end lost 3 bases, the J end lost 4 bases, and 13 bases lay between the germline ends. The whole variable domain, filled in from reference TRBV15 and TRBJ2-7, reads DAMVIQNPRYQVTQFGKPVTLSCSQTLNHNVMYWYQQKSSQAPKLLFHYYDKDFNNEADTPDNFQSRRPNTSFCFLDIRSPGLGDTAMYLCATSRGGATYEQYFGPGTRLTVT.

The rearrangement links TRBV2 to TRBJ2-7; D possibly corresponds to TRBD1 (5 bases). CDR1 SNHLY and CDR2 FYNNEI come from the germline V gene. CDR3 size: 12 residues. Trimming took 6 bases from V and 2 from J, leaving 8 bases between them. As DNA, the CDR3 is TGTGCCAGCAGACAGGAGCCCTACGAGCAGTACTTC. This gives the protein CASRQEPYEQYF.

This clone was recorded only once. The chain employs TRBV19 and TRBJ2-6; TRBD1 aligns across 7 bases. Trimming took 5 bases from V and 0 from J; bases not matched to a gene: 4. This CDR3 is 16 amino acids long. From germline, CDR1 is LNHDA and CDR2 SQIVND (reference sequence). Written as DNA, the CDR3 is TGTGCCAGTAGTTCCGGGACAGACTCTGGGGCCAACGTCCTGACTTTC. Translating gives CASSSGTDSGANVLTF.

The chain is built from TRBV18 and TRBJ2-5; the match to TRBD2 covers 8 bases. This CDR3 has 15 residues. The germline V gene encodes CDR1 KGHSH and CDR2 LQKENI. V trimming: 3 bases; J trimming: 3 bases; junction bases outside the gene matches: 6. The CDR3 sequence: CASSPYSGAEETQYF. CDR3 DNA sequence: TGTGCCAGCTCACCCTATAGCGGGGCAGAAGAGACCCAGTACTTC.

Only one count was recorded for this clone. The rearrangement joins TRBV7-2 to TRBJ1-2, with D possibly matching TRBD1 (6 bases). This CDR3 region has 15 residues. From germline, CDR1 is SGHTA and CDR2 FQGNSA. V dropped 0 bases and J dropped 4 bases, with 12 bases sitting between them. The CDR3 sequence is CASSLADDRSYGYTF. In nucleotides, the CDR3 is TGTGCCAGCAGCTTAGCGGATGACAGGAGCTATGGCTACACCTTC.

The rearrangement joins TRBV29-1 to TRBJ2-3, with D possibly TRBD2 on 5 matching bases. The V end was cut by 6 bases, the J end by 2 bases, with 24 bases between. Germline V gene data show CDR1 as SQVTM and CDR2 as ANQGSEA. The CDR3 runs to 17 residues. CDR3 residues: CSVLPRGGRTATDTQYF. CDR3 nucleotide sequence: TGCAGCGTCCTACCTCGCGGCGGGCGTACTGCCACAGATACGCAGTATTTT.

The chain recombines TRBV13 with TRBJ2-3; D assignment may be TRBD1 or TRBD2 (5 bases each). The CDR3 has 15 residues. Looked up from germline, CDR1 is PRHDT and CDR2 is FYEKMQ (reference sequence). V was pared by 10 bases and J by 4 bases, with 21 bases between. The CDR3 reads CAINRVSRGADTQYF. Written as DNA, the CDR3 is TGTGCCATAAACCGGGTCTCGAGGGGTGCAGATACGCAGTATTTT.

This clone was counted a few times. J is TRBJ2-3 and V is TRBV4-3; TRBD1 or TRBD2 may be the D gene (6 bases each). CDR1 is LGHNA, CDR2 YSLEER, per germline. The CDR3 consists of 14 residues. V dropped 6 bases and J dropped 4 bases, with 14 bases sitting between them. The DNA of the CDR3 is TGCGCCAGCAGGAACCTTAGGGGGGCAGATACGCAGTATTTT. Amino acids: CASRNLRGADTQYF.

This rearrangement joins TRBV5-1 to TRBJ2-5; 16 nucleotides align to TRBD2. V shed 4 bases and J 4 bases; nucleotides not matched to a gene: 7. Germline values: CDR1 SGHRS, CDR2 YFSETQ. The CDR3 consists of 17 residues. CDR3 residues: CASSPGLAGGRGETQYF. In DNA, the CDR3 is TGCGCCAGCAGCCCGGGACTAGCGGGGGGGCGCGGAGAGACCCAGTACTTC.

The chain couples TRBV5-5 to TRBJ1-5; the match to TRBD1 covers 8 bases. The trim removed 2 bases at V and 7 bases at J, leaving 5 bases unmatched. The CDR3 consists of 14 residues. The germline V gene has CDR1 SGHKS and CDR2 YYEKEE (reference sequence). CDR3 sequence reads: CASSFGQGDQPQHF. For the CDR3, the DNA is TGTGCCAGCAGCTTTGGACAGGGAGACCAGCCCCAGCATTTT.

This chain connects TRBV5-1 to TRBJ2-5, with TRBD2 matching 9 bases. Germline V gene data show CDR1 as SGHRS and CDR2 as YFSETQ. There are 14 residues in the CDR3. The J segment lost 7 bases and the V segment lost 4 bases, leaving 8 bases of the junction unmatched. The CDR3 nucleotides are TGCGCCAGCAGCCCCAGCGGGGGGTGGGGGACCCAGTACTTC. Translating gives CASSPSGGWGTQYF. Filled out from reference TRBV5-1 and TRBJ2-5, the complete variable domain reads KAGVTQTPRYLIKTRGQQVTLSCSPISGHRSVSWYQQTPGQGLQFLFEYFSETQRNKGNFPGRFSGRQFSNSRSEMNVSTLELGDSALYLCASSPSGGWGTQYFGPGTRLLVL.

For this clone: The sample holds other DNA sequences that translate to the same CDR3. This chain joins TRBV18 and TRBJ1-1; a weak D match, TRBD1 (5 bases). Trimming pared 1 base from V and 5 bases from J, leaving 5 bases between. Germline loops: CDR1 KGHSH, CDR2 LQKENI. CDR3 length: 12 residues. This chain's CDR3 is CASSPQGTEAFF. For the CDR3, the DNA is TGTGCCAGCTCACCACAGGGGACTGAAGCTTTCTTT.

The chain has TRBV7-9 and TRBJ1-6; maybe TRBD1 (6 bases). Trimming took off 5 bases at V and 0 bases at J, with 14 bases between the two ends. Germline CDR1 SEHNR, CDR2 FQNEAQ (reference sequence). The CDR3 runs 17 residues. CDR3 amino acids: CASSPGQTSSYNSPLHF. CDR3 DNA: TGTGCCAGCAGCCCCGGACAGACGAGCTCCTATAATTCACCCCTCCACTTT.

V usage is TRBV7-9 and J usage is TRBJ2-7, with 7 bases identical to TRBD2. The V gene's germline CDR1 is SEHNR and CDR2 FQNEAQ (reference sequence). This CDR3 region has 16 residues. After removal of 0 bases from V and 0 bases from J, the junction contained 5 bases not matched to a gene. The CDR3 DNA is TGTGCCAGCAGCTTAGCGTCTAGCGGATACTCCTACGAGCAGTACTTC. This codes for CASSLASSGYSYEQYF.

The CDR3 region is CASSQPGQGDGYTF. CDR3 DNA: TGTGCCAGCAGTCAACCCGGACAGGGGGATGGCTACACCTTC. The rearrangement links TRBV7-9 to TRBJ1-2; TRBD1 matches 10 bases. The ends lost 6 bases at V and 6 bases at J; junction bases unmatched: 7. Germline CDR1 reads SEHNR; CDR2 reads FQNEAQ (reference sequence). The CDR3 sequence is 14 residues long.